The T cell receptor (beta chain) described here comes from a study of Graves' ophthalmopathy and Graves' hyperthyroidism. Across the study: A follow-up of 18 months without ophthalmopathy meant that hyperthyroidism was stable.

Amplification of TCR beta CDR3 regions used RNA transcripts. The authors performed first-round RT-PCR with HTBI primers and then a second-round multiplex PCR. A single record per CDR3 protein comes from TCRdb applying MiXCR to the multiplex PCR reads. Of around 1,000,000 distinct CDR3 sequences in the sample, 35% to 40% were seen once. Notes on the study in general: It was with roughly 70% sensitivity and under 85% specificity that the model predicted ophthalmopathy progression. Between ophthalmopathy and stable hyperthyroidism, a 13-signature model drew a separation with 87.88% sensitivity and around 80% specificity.

A note on this clonotype: Its antigen is not identified.

This clonotype was sampled from an adult man with Graves' hyperthyroidism. Sequencing was performed on peripheral blood or thyroid tissue (not recorded which).

The CDR3 is CASSFPLPSGSGNTIYF. CDR3 bases: TGTGCCAGCAGCTTTCCTCTCCCGTCAGGTTCTGGAAACACCATATATTTT. The chain carries TRBV7-2 and TRBJ1-3; D is unresolved. Trimming took 3 bases from V and 1 from J, leaving 16 bases between them. CDR3 length equals 17 residues. Germline V CDR1 and CDR2: SGHTA, FQGNSA.